Listed here are 15 T cell receptor beta chains from one sample, sequenced in a study of regulatory T cells in long-lasting Graves disease. Noted time point: newly diagnosed GD, antithyroid drugs for less than 3 months. PBMCs were the source of the RNA used for TCR sequencing. For TCR beta, libraries came from iRepertoire HTBI primers and Arm-PCR of CDR3 regions. Each CDR3 protein gets one entry after TCRdb re-called the multiplex PCR reads with MiXCR. The sample includes more than 400,000 distinct CDR3 sequences, about 17% seen only once; the top ten take 9.5% to 15%. This sample also appeared in a second study, on T cells in Graves' hyperthyroidism and ophthalmopathy.

This specimen consisted of peripheral blood mononuclear cells (PBMCs), obtained at new diagnosis, from a patient treated with antithyroid drugs. The receptors here all came from a man in his forties with Graves disease.

This clonotype was counted ten times or more. The CDR3 region is CSANSAGNSYEQYF. The CDR3 DNA reads as TGCAGTGCTAACTCCGCGGGGAACTCCTACGAGCAGTACTTC. This rearrangement joins TRBV20-1 to TRBJ2-7; TRBD2 is a possible D gene (6 bases). The V gene lost 4 bases and the J gene lost 0 bases, with 13 bases spanning the gap. Germline CDR1 is DFQATT and CDR2 is SNEGSKA (reference sequence). The CDR3 contains 14 residues.

This clonotype was seen at least ten times. The chain carries TRBV15 and TRBJ2-7; 8 nucleotides align to TRBD2. CDR3 length: 15 amino acids. Germline values: CDR1 LNHNV, CDR2 YYDKDF (reference sequence). Trimming at V came to 0 bases and at J to 6 bases, leaving 7 bases not matched to a gene. As DNA, the CDR3 is TGTGCCACCAGCAGAGAGGGGACTAGTCTCGGCGAGCAGTACTTC. It translates to CATSREGTSLGEQYF.

This clonotype appeared a few times. The chain employs TRBV24-1 and TRBJ2-7; 12 nucleotides line up with TRBD2. Germline CDR1 is KGHDR and CDR2 is SFDVKD. CDR3 size: 15 residues. V dropped 3 bases and J dropped 3; count of bases not matched to a gene: 2. The DNA of the CDR3 is TGTGCCACCAGTGATGGGACTAGCGGGTTCTACGAGCAGTACTTC. This encodes CATSDGTSGFYEQYF.

This clonotype appeared many times. This chain joins TRBV12-3 or TRBV12-4 and TRBJ2-7, with D perhaps matching TRBD1 (6 bases). The CDR3 extends over 15 amino acids. Trimming shortened V by 5 bases and J by 2 bases, and 16 bases separated the two germline ends. The CDR3 nucleotides read TGTGCCAGCAGTGTAACCCGGGACACCGCCTACGAGCAGTACTTC. Its protein is CASSVTRDTAYEQYF.

This chain's CDR3 is CASSLRAGGLVETQYF. In DNA, the CDR3 is TGTGCCAGCAGCTTAAGGGCGGGAGGGCTGGTGGAGACCCAGTACTTC. The V call is TRBV7-8, the J call TRBJ2-5; 9 bases match TRBD2. The CDR3 has 16 amino acids. From germline, CDR1 is SGHVS and CDR2 FQNEAQ. With 2 bases clipped from V and 5 bases from J, the junction kept 9 bases outside the gene matches.

The chain employs TRBV5-6 and TRBJ2-3, with 10 positions matching TRBD2. Trimming took 4 bases from V and 0 from J; bases not matched to a gene: 5. Germline assignment: CDR1 SGHDT and CDR2 YYEEEE. The CDR3 length is 16 residues. CDR3 in amino acids: CASSRMTSGSTDTQYF. The DNA of the CDR3 is TGTGCCAGCAGCCGTATGACTAGCGGGAGCACAGATACGCAGTATTTT.

This chain connects TRBV27 to TRBJ1-2; 9 bases are a match to TRBD1. Germline CDR1 reads MNHEY; CDR2 reads SMNVEV (reference sequence). Trimming cost V 3 bases and J 9 bases; bases outside gene matches: 5. The CDR3 contains 13 residues. CDR3 region: CASSFSGQGSYTF. The DNA for the CDR3 is TGTGCCAGCAGTTTCTCGGGACAGGGAAGCTACACCTTC.

This clonotype was seen a few times. The chain is built from TRBV7-9 and TRBJ2-5; TRBD1 might be the D (6 bases). The CDR3 has 14 amino acids. Germline V gene data show CDR1 as SEHNR and CDR2 as FQNEAQ (reference sequence). V was pared by 5 bases and J by 6 bases, with 16 bases between. CDR3 amino acids: CASSPTVGAQTQYF. The CDR3 DNA reads TGTGCCAGCAGCCCAACCGTGGGGGCCCAGACCCAGTACTTC.

This clonotype was picked up many times. This rearrangement joins TRBV27 to TRBJ1-1; 7 nucleotides agree with TRBD1. The length of the CDR3 is 13 residues. V shed 3 bases, J shed 6 bases, and the junction held 4 bases outside the gene matches. The germline gives CDR1 MNHEY, CDR2 SMNVEV (reference sequence). DNA for the CDR3: TGTGCCAGCAGTTTCCGACAGGGTCCTGAAGCTTTCTTT. This codes for CASSFRQGPEAFF.

This clonotype appeared many times. The V and J genes are TRBV20-1 and TRBJ2-3, with a weak D call TRBD2 (6 bases). Trimming stripped 0 bases from V and 6 bases from J, with 16 bases between. The germline V gene encodes CDR1 DFQATT and CDR2 SNEGSKA (reference sequence). The CDR3 totals 15 residues. The CDR3 DNA follows: TGCAGTGCTAGAGATCCTCGGGAGCCTAGCGATACGCAGTATTTT. Its protein product is CSARDPREPSDTQYF.

Points on this clonotype: A read error is likely here: a far larger clone is one base away. This chain connects TRBV30 to TRBJ2-1; TRBD2 matches 8 bases. CDR1 is GTSNPN, CDR2 SVGIG, per germline (reference sequence). J lost 10 bases, V lost 0 bases, and 5 bases had no gene match. The CDR3 runs to 13 residues. The CDR3 here is CAWSVLSGTEQFF. DNA for the CDR3: TGTGCCTGGAGTGTACTTAGCGGGACCGAGCAGTTCTTC.

This chain connects TRBV14 to TRBJ2-1; 9 bases align to TRBD2. Germline lookup yields CDR1 SGHDN and CDR2 FVKESK. The CDR3 length is 16 residues. The V segment lost 5 bases and the J segment 7 bases; nucleotides outside the gene matches: 12. Here the CDR3 DNA reads TGTGCCAGCAGCTTACCGACTAGCGGACTGTTGAATGAGCAGTTCTTC. This gives the protein CASSLPTSGLLNEQFF. Full variable domain (rest looked up from reference TRBV14 and TRBJ2-1): EAGVTQFPSHSVIEKGQTVTLRCDPISGHDNLYWYRRVMGKEIKFLLHFVKESKQDESGMPNNRFLAERTGGTYSTLKVQPAELEDSGVYFCASSLPTSGLLNEQFFGPGTRLTVL.

This clonotype was detected a few times. V gene TRBV5-1 combines with J gene TRBJ1-1; perhaps TRBD1 as D (6 bases). Trimming cost V 2 bases and J 1 base, with 12 bases left between them. CDR1 SGHRS and CDR2 YFSETQ come from the germline V gene. CDR3 length: 15 residues. In DNA form, the CDR3 reads TGCGCCAGCAGCTTAGGGGACACTCGGAACACTGAAGCTTTCTTT. Protein sequence: CASSLGDTRNTEAFF.

The chain carries TRBV7-2 and TRBJ2-3; D unresolved. This CDR3 contains 13 residues. The V end was cut by 5 bases, the J end by 5 bases, with 11 bases between. Germline V gene sequence: CDR1 SGHTA, CDR2 FQGNSA. This CDR3 is CASSLLGIDTQYF. The CDR3 bases are TGTGCCAGCAGCCTGCTGGGGATAGATACGCAGTATTTT.

The sample holds many counts of this clonotype. This rearrangement joins TRBV5-1 to TRBJ2-7, with 7 bases lining up with TRBD2. V shed 3 bases, J shed 6 bases, and the junction held 3 bases outside the gene matches. Germline assignment: CDR1 SGHRS and CDR2 YFSETQ. CDR3 length: 12 amino acids. The CDR3 reads CASSSTSIEQYF. CDR3 DNA: TGCGCCAGCAGCTCGACTAGCATCGAGCAGTACTTC. Drawing the rest from reference TRBV5-1 and TRBJ2-7, the complete variable domain is KAGVTQTPRYLIKTRGQQVTLSCSPISGHRSVSWYQQTPGQGLQFLFEYFSETQRNKGNFPGRFSGRQFSNSRSEMNVSTLELGDSALYLCASSSTSIEQYFGPGTRLTVT.